These 15 T cell receptor beta chains share one sample of origin, sequenced in a study of T-cell reconstitution after alpha-beta-depleted transplantation in children. As it was prepared, the TCRbeta library received unique molecular identifiers. TCRdb reprocessed the PCR reads via MiXCR and lists one record per CDR3 protein. The data contain approximately 500,000 distinct CDR3 sequences, about 10% of them singletons. The sequences come from PBMCs, collected before TCRalphabeta/CD19-depleted stem cell transplant. These receptors all come from a child aged 2 to 15 with inherited bone marrow failure, due to receive a stem cell transplant.

There are a few counts of this clonotype. The DNA for the CDR3 is TGTGCCAGCAGTTACGGGATAGAGCAGTATTTT. Translating gives CASSYGIEQYF. The chain couples TRBV27 to TRBJ2-3; tentative D call: TRBD2 (5 bases). Looked up from germline, CDR1 is MNHEY and CDR2 is SMNVEV (reference sequence). This CDR3 has 11 amino acids. V dropped 4 bases and J dropped 11 bases, with 10 bases sitting between them.

Many counts were recorded for this clonotype. The genes are TRBV6-1 and TRBJ2-7; 7 bases are a match to TRBD1. Unmatched junction bases numbered 9, after V lost 4 bases and J lost 3 bases. Germline lookup yields CDR1 MNHNS and CDR2 SASEGT. CDR3 size: 15 residues. Here the CDR3 DNA reads TGTGCCAGCAGTGCCGGGACAGTCACCCTCTACGAGCAGTACTTC. Amino acid sequence: CASSAGTVTLYEQYF.

This clonotype occurred many times. The CDR3 loop reads CASSYRGSEQFF. Here the CDR3 DNA reads TGTGCCAGCAGTTATCGGGGGAGTGAGCAGTTCTTC. The V call is TRBV6-5, the J call TRBJ2-1, with D tentatively TRBD2 (6 bases). V was trimmed by 3 bases and J by 9 bases, leaving 9 bases between them. Germline CDR1 MNHEY, CDR2 SVGAGI. The CDR3 totals 12 residues.

This clonotype was counted many times. In DNA, the CDR3 is TGCGCCAGCAGCCAAGGTACAGGGGGCACCTCTGGGGCCAACGTCCTGACTTTC. Its protein is CASSQGTGGTSGANVLTF. The rearrangement links TRBV4-1 to TRBJ2-6; 9 bases are shared with TRBD1. V gave up 1 base and J gave up 0 bases; unmatched junction bases: 4. Germline V CDR1 and CDR2: MGHRA, YSYEKL. This CDR3 region has 18 residues.

This clonotype was counted ten times or more. The chain uses TRBV20-1 and TRBJ2-1, with D perhaps matching TRBD2 (6 bases). Trimming pared 0 bases from V and 7 bases from J, leaving 22 bases between. The CDR3 is 17 amino acids. The germline V gene encodes CDR1 DFQATT and CDR2 SNEGSKA (reference sequence). CDR3 protein: CSARDLVPGLRGNEQFF. The CDR3, as DNA: TGCAGTGCTAGAGATTTGGTTCCGGGACTCCGCGGGAATGAGCAGTTCTTC.

This clonotype showed up many times. J is TRBJ1-6 and V is TRBV4-3; tentative D call: TRBD1 (5 bases). Germline V gene data show CDR1 as LGHNA and CDR2 as YSLEER. CDR3 length: 16 amino acids. V was clipped by 0 bases and J by 6 bases, with 12 bases between them. The CDR3 loop is CASSQDGAGGNSPLHF. The CDR3 coding sequence is TGCGCCAGCAGCCAAGATGGGGCGGGGGGTAATTCACCCCTCCACTTT.

CDR3 nucleotides: TGTGCCAGCAGCGCCCCCAGCGGGGGCCACGATGAGCAGTTCTTC. Protein sequence: CASSAPSGGHDEQFF. The rearrangement links TRBV7-2 to TRBJ2-1, with TRBD2 matching over 8 bases. CDR1 is SGHTA, CDR2 FQGNSA, per germline. V lost 5 bases, J lost 8 bases, and 11 bases stayed unmatched. This CDR3 is 15 amino acids long.

This clonotype appeared many times. The rearrangement uses TRBV4-3 and TRBJ1-1; D is unresolved. The V end lost 1 base, the J end lost 6 bases, and 12 bases lay between the germline ends. Germline-derived CDR1 and CDR2 are LGHNA and YSLEER. The CDR3 length is 14 residues. CDR3 in DNA: TGCGCCAGCAGCCAAGTTGAGGACGAGGCTGAAGCTTTCTTT. Translating it yields CASSQVEDEAEAFF.

This clonotype was detected ten times or more. The V and J genes are TRBV7-8 and TRBJ2-3; 12 bases agree with TRBD1. The CDR3 sequence is 18 residues long. Germline loops: CDR1 SGHVS, CDR2 FQNEAQ. J gave up 2 bases and V 5 bases, and 11 bases lay outside the gene matches. Written as DNA, the CDR3 is TGTGCCAGCAGCCCTCCAGAGGGACAGGGGGCTAACACAGATACGCAGTATTTT. This gives the protein CASSPPEGQGANTDTQYF.

The chain carries TRBV5-1 and TRBJ1-5; D gene unclear. V lost 3 bases and J lost 3, with 19 bases in between. Germline CDR1 and CDR2: SGHRS and YFSETQ. The CDR3 has 17 residues. CDR3 DNA: TGCGCCAGCAGCTCCCCACCCGAGGGTCTTCCCAATCAGCCCCAGCATTTT. It is translated as CASSSPPEGLPNQPQHF.

The sample holds many counts of this clonotype. This chain joins TRBV7-9 and TRBJ2-1, with D perhaps TRBD2 (5 bases). The ends were cut back, 4 bases at V and 6 bases at J, with 13 bases in the middle. This CDR3 region has 14 residues. CDR1 and CDR2 from the germline V gene are SEHNR and FQNEAQ (reference sequence). The CDR3 nucleotides read TGTGCCAGCAGCTCCACTAGATTGGGCAATGAGCAGTTCTTC. Its protein product is CASSSTRLGNEQFF. The whole variable domain, remainder taken from reference TRBV7-9 and TRBJ2-1, is DTGVSQNPRHKITKRGQNVTFRCDPISEHNRLYWYRQTLGQGPEFLTYFQNEAQLEKSRLLSDRFSAERPKGSFSTLEIQRTEQGDSAMYLCASSSTRLGNEQFFGPGTRLTVL.

This clonotype came up a few times. The gene calls are TRBV14 and TRBJ2-5, with 14 bases lining up with TRBD2. From germline, CDR1 is SGHDN and CDR2 FVKESK. The CDR3 totals 14 residues. The V segment lost 11 bases and the J segment 7 bases; nucleotides outside the gene matches: 9. This CDR3 reads CAGTGLAGVWTQYF. DNA of the CDR3: TGTGCCGGTACGGGACTAGCGGGAGTCTGGACCCAGTACTTC.

This clonotype was observed a few times. This chain connects TRBV11-2 to TRBJ1-2; D possibly corresponds to TRBD1 (5 bases). The V and J ends lost 0 bases and 7 bases respectively, with 15 bases between them. Germline-derived CDR1 and CDR2 are SGHAT and FQNNGV. This CDR3 spans 15 amino acids. For the CDR3, the DNA is TGTGCCAGCAGCTTAGATCCCCGCAGGGCCGGTGGCTACACCTTC. Translation: CASSLDPRRAGGYTF.

Comment on this clonotype: This may arise from a read error, as a much more abundant clone is one base away. The chain is built from TRBV10-3 and TRBJ1-1; D not certain. Germline loops: CDR1 ENHRY, CDR2 SYGVKD. The CDR3 length is 14 residues. Deletions cut 0 bases from V and 1 base from J, with 6 bases between. CDR3: CAISESRENTEAFF. The CDR3 region has the DNA TGTGCCATCAGTGAGTCGAGGGAGAACACTGAAGCTTTCTTT.

As regards this clonotype: A much larger clone differs from this one at a single base, so this may be a read error. The J gene is TRBJ2-7, the V gene TRBV6-2 or TRBV6-3; 7 bases align to TRBD1. CDR3 length: 13 amino acids. The germline gives CDR1 MNHEY, CDR2 SVGEGT. V was pared by 10 bases and J by 5 bases, with 11 bases of the junction left unmatched. CDR3 sequence reads: CANRPTGLDEQYF. DNA for the CDR3: TGTGCCAACAGACCGACAGGGTTAGACGAGCAGTACTTC.